A selection of T cell receptor beta chains follows, all from one sample in a study of blood T cells in healthy people across ages. Via MiXCR, TCRdb re-called the 5' RACE reads, giving one row per CDR3 protein. The sample holds 1.4 million or so distinct CDR3 sequences; approximately 43% are singletons and the top ten take 4%. The sequencing sample was made of blood. The source is a woman between 18 and 29 years old in good health. CDR3s include the opening cysteine and the closing phenylalanine or tryptophan. The D gene is left open where the match is weak. Only part of the rows carry a size: once, few, many, or a class if the clone is expanded.

v_gene	d_gene	abundance	j_gene	CDR3aa	CDR3nt
TRBV10-3	TRBD1	.	TRBJ2-5	CAIKGDRGGETQYF	TGTGCCATCAAAGGGGACAGGGGTGGAGAGACCCAGTACTTC
TRBV20-1	TRBD1	.	TRBJ1-6	CSARARGRDNSPLHF	TGCAGTGCTAGAGCAAGGGGGCGGGATAATTCACCCCTCCACTTT
TRBV4-2	.	few	TRBJ2-3	CASSQGRTTSTDTQYF	TGTGCCAGCAGCCAGGGGAGGACCACCAGCACAGATACGCAGTATTTT
TRBV6-5	.	.	TRBJ2-3	CASSYEPREDAQYF	TGTGCCAGCAGTTACGAGCCCCGCGAGGATGCGCAGTATTTT
TRBV11-2	.	few	TRBJ2-1	CASRAGAHNEQFF	TGTGCCAGCCGGGCAGGGGCCCACAATGAGCAGTTCTTC
TRBV20-1	.	.	TRBJ1-2	CSASVYENYGYTF	TGCAGTGCTTCTGTGTACGAAAACTATGGCTACACCTTC
TRBV12-5	.	.	TRBJ2-5	CASGLGQAVYF	TGTGCTAGTGGTTTGGGACAGGCGGTGTACTTC
TRBV27	.	.	TRBJ2-5	CASSPVPGFWMETQYF	TGTGCCAGCAGTCCGGTTCCAGGGTTCTGGATGGAGACCCAGTACTTC
TRBV6-2/TRBV6-3	TRBD1	.	TRBJ2-3	CASRDTGVADAQYF	TGTGCCAGCAGGGATACAGGGGTCGCAGATGCGCAGTATTTT
TRBV20-1	TRBD2	.	TRBJ2-3	CSAREVSGRSDTQYF	TGCAGTGCTAGAGAAGTAAGCGGGAGGTCAGATACGCAGTATTTT
TRBV29-1	TRBD1	once	TRBJ1-1	CNVEDFGQGGLAFF	TGCAACGTTGAAGATTTTGGACAGGGGGGTTTGGCTTTCTTT
TRBV4-2	.	.	TRBJ2-5	CASSHGRGQETQYF	TGTGCCAGCAGCCATGGTAGGGGCCAAGAGACCCAGTACTTC
TRBV3-1	.	.	TRBJ2-5	CASSQASWETQYF	TGTGCCAGCAGCCAAGCTAGCTGGGAGACCCAGTACTTC
TRBV18	.	once	TRBJ2-1	CASSRPQSDSPGFF	TGTGCCAGCTCACGACCACAATCCGACAGCCCTGGGTTCTTC
TRBV4-3	TRBD2	few	TRBJ2-3	CASRSQRDWTDTQYF	TGCGCCAGCAGGTCTCAGCGGGATTGGACAGATACGCAGTATTTT
TRBV7-9	TRBD1	.	TRBJ1-2	CASSLVRQGAGGYTF	TGTGCCAGCAGCCTAGTCCGACAGGGGGCAGGTGGCTACACCTTC
TRBV12-3/TRBV12-4	TRBD2	.	TRBJ2-7	CASTFIAGGLHVQYF	TGTGCCAGCACCTTTATAGCGGGAGGGCTCCACGTGCAGTACTTC
TRBV27	.	few	TRBJ2-5	CASSWRGRQETQYF	TGTGCCAGCAGTTGGAGGGGTCGTCAAGAGACCCAGTACTTC
TRBV28	.	.	TRBJ2-1	CATSPDGNNEQFF	TGTGCCACCTCACCGGACGGGAACAATGAGCAGTTCTTC
TRBV5-1	TRBD1	few	TRBJ1-1	CASNRDRQNTEAFF	TGCGCCAGCAACCGGGACAGACAGAACACTGAAGCTTTCTTT
TRBV4-3	.	.	TRBJ1-1	CASSPSQQGSGTEAFF	TGCGCCAGCAGCCCCTCCCAGCAGGGCTCAGGAACTGAAGCTTTCTTT
TRBV28	.	few	TRBJ2-5	CASSVGSRETQYF	TGTGCCAGCAGTGTCGGCTCCAGGGAGACCCAGTACTTC
TRBV7-2	.	few	TRBJ2-4	CASSLTPNLAKNIQYF	TGTGCCAGCAGCTTAACACCTAACCTAGCCAAAAACATTCAGTACTTC
TRBV20-1	.	.	TRBJ2-3	CSARDLGVSTDTQYF	TGCAGTGCTAGAGATTTGGGGGTTAGCACAGATACGCAGTATTTT
TRBV5-6	.	few	TRBJ1-1	CASSLVRTEAFF	TGTGCCAGCAGCTTGGTCAGGACTGAAGCTTTCTTT
TRBV5-1	TRBD2	.	TRBJ2-1	CASTVGLAGGKEFF	TGCGCCAGCACCGTCGGACTAGCGGGGGGGAAGGAGTTCTTC
TRBV28	.	.	TRBJ2-5	CANSLDTLYQETQYF	TGTGCCAACAGCCTCGACACACTGTACCAAGAGACCCAGTACTTC
TRBV2	TRBD1	few	TRBJ1-6	CASESDRGYNSPLHF	TGTGCCAGCGAGAGCGACAGGGGCTATAATTCACCCCTCCACTTT
TRBV29-1	.	.	TRBJ1-2	CSVDVQGYGYTF	TGCAGCGTCGATGTACAGGGCTATGGCTACACCTTC
TRBV7-6	.	.	TRBJ2-1	CASNLGRGSSYNEQFF	TGTGCCAGCAACCTAGGTCGGGGGAGCTCCTACAATGAGCAGTTCTTC
TRBV5-4	.	few	TRBJ2-1	CASSKDYQTYNEQFF	TGTGCCAGCAGCAAAGACTATCAAACCTACAATGAGCAGTTCTTC
TRBV9	.	.	TRBJ2-3	CASSVSLGPGTTDTQYF	TGTGCCAGCAGCGTAAGTCTAGGACCAGGGACCACAGATACGCAGTATTTT
TRBV29-1	.	.	TRBJ2-1	CSVEDNPGNEQFF	TGCAGCGTTGAAGATAACCCTGGAAATGAGCAGTTCTTC
TRBV4-1	.	few	TRBJ2-2	CASSLGWLPNTGELFF	TGCGCCAGCAGCCTGGGGTGGCTACCAAACACCGGGGAGCTGTTTTTT
TRBV12-3/TRBV12-4	.	once	TRBJ2-5	CASSRRTEETQYF	TGTGCCAGCAGCCGCCGGACCGAGGAGACCCAGTACTTC
TRBV27	.	few	TRBJ2-1	CASSTLKGGVNEQFF	TGTGCCAGCAGTACCCTGAAGGGCGGGGTCAATGAGCAGTTCTTC
TRBV12-3/TRBV12-4	.	.	TRBJ2-7	CASSASRGSSYNEQYF	TGTGCCAGCAGCGCTAGCAGGGGAAGCTCCTACAATGAGCAGTACTTC